This T cell receptor beta chain is from a study of OX40 agonist ivuxolimab in advanced cancers. General study points: There were, on average, more expanded clones in CD8+ T cells than in CD4+.

With respect to this clone: Its antigen remains unknown.

The method was immunoSEQ multiplex PCR; TCRdb's version includes in-frame clones alone and lacks a portion of them. The sample records roughly 60,000 clones, about 89% being singletons. The source of this sequence is an adult with an advanced solid tumor such as melanoma, head and neck, liver or kidney cancer. The sample consisted of CD4+ or CD8+ T cells sorted from blood, taken in a trial of the OX40 agonist ivuxolimab.

The CDR3 sequence is CASSLGLEPYEQYF. Written as DNA, the CDR3 is TGTGCCAGCAGCTTGGGACTAGAGCCCTACGAGCAGTACTTC. This chain joins TRBV7-2 and TRBJ2-7; 8 bases map to TRBD2. CDR3 length: 14 residues. Trimming took 3 bases from V and 2 from J; bases not matched to a gene: 3. CDR1 and CDR2 from the germline V gene are SGHTA and FQGNSA.